This T cell receptor beta chain was found in a study of blood T cell repertoires in COVID-19. Authors' processing steps: Amplification of reference gene primers was used by the study to estimate nucleated cell counts. TCRdb keeps only in-frame clones here, not all; method: immunoSEQ multiplex PCR. V, J and clone size reflect that table, while D and trimming were determined from the DNA. The table has under 300,000 clones, approximately 86% seen once. This clone has just a few counts. CDR1 and CDR2 from the germline V gene are SGDLS and YYNGEE. V gave up 4 bases and J gave up 1 base, with 13 bases separating them. The CDR3 has 15 amino acids.

Sequenced: peripheral blood. The V gene is TRBV9, the J gene TRBJ2-3; a weak D match, TRBD2 (5 bases). The sequence was collected from a woman in her 70s with active or convalescent COVID-19. The CDR3 coding sequence is TGTGCCAGCAGCTCGAATGAGGGTGGCACAGATACGCAGTATTTT. The encoded protein is CASSSNEGGTDTQYF.